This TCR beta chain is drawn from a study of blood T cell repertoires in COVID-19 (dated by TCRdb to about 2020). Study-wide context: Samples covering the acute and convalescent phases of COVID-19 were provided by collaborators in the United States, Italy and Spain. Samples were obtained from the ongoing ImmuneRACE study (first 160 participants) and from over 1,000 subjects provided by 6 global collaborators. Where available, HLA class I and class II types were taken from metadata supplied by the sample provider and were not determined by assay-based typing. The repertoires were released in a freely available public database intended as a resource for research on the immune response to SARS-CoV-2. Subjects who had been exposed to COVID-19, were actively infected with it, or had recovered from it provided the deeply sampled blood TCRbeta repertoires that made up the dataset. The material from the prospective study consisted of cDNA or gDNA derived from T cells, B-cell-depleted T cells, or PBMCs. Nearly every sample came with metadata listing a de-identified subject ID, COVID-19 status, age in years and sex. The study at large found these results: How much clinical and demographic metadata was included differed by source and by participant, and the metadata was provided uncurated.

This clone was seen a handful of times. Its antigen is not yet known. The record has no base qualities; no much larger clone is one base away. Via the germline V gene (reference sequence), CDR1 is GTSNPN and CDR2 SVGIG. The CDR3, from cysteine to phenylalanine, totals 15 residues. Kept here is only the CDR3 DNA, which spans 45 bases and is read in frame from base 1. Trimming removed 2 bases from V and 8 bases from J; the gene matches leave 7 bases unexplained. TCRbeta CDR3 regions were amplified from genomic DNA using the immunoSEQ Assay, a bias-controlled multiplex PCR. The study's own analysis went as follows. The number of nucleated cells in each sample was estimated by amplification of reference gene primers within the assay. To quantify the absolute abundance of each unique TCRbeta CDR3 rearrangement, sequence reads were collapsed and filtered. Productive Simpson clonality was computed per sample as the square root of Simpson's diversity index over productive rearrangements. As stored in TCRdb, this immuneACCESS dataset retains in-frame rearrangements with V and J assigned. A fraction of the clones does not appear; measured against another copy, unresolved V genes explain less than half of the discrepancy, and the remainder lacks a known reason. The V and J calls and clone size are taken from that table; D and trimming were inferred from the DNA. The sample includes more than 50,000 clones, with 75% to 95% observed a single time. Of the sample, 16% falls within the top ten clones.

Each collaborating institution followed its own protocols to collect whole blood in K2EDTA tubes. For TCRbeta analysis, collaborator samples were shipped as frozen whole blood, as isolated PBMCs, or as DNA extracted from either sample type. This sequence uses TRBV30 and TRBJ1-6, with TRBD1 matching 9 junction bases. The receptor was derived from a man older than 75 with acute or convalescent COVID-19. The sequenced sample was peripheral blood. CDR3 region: CAWSPGQGIHSPLHF. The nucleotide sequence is TGTGCCTGGAGTCCGGGACAGGGAATTCATTCACCCCTCCACTTT.